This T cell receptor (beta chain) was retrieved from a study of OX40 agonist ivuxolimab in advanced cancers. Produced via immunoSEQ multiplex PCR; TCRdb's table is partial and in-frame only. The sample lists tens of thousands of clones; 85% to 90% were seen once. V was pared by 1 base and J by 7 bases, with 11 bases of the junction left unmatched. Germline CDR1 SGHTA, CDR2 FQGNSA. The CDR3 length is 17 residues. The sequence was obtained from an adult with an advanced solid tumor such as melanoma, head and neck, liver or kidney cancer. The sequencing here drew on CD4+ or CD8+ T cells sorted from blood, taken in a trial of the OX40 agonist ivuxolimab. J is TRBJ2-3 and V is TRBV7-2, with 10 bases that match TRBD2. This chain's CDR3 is CASSLGSASGGINTQYF. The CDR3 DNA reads TGTGCCAGCAGCTTAGGGTCAGCTAGCGGGGGTATAAATACGCAGTATTTT. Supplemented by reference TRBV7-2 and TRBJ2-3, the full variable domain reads GAGVSQSPSNKVTEKGKDVELRCDPISGHTALYWYRQSLGQGLEFLIYFQGNSAPDKSGLPSDRFSAERTGGSVSTLTIQRTQQEDSAVYLCASSLGSASGGINTQYFGPGTRLTVL.